The T cell receptor (beta chain) under discussion was sequenced for a study of blood T cell repertoires in COVID-19. Study at large: Samples representing acute and convalescent COVID-19 were sourced from the United States, Italy and Spain. PBMCs, B-cell-depleted T cells, or T cells were the source of the cDNA or gDNA that made up the material.

In the authors' methods: Nucleated cell counts were estimated from reference gene primer amplification. Libraries were prepared by immunoSEQ multiplex PCR; TCRdb keeps only in-frame clonotypes and omits some of them. V and J calls and clone size are as listed in that table; D and trimming were resolved from the DNA. The table has about 120,000 clones, more than 65% seen once. Unmatched junction bases numbered 13, after V lost 5 bases and J lost 0 bases. From germline, CDR1 is SEHNR and CDR2 FQNEAQ (reference sequence). This CDR3 contains 18 residues. This clone was seen just once. The sequence derives from a woman in her 70s with acute or convalescent COVID-19. The sample was peripheral blood. V gene TRBV7-9 combines with J gene TRBJ2-7, with 10 bases fitting TRBD1. CDR3 sequence (DNA): TGTGCCAGCAGCCCAGCCGACAGGGGGCGGGATAGCTCCTACGAGCAGTACTTC. Protein sequence: CASSPADRGRDSSYEQYF.